These T cell receptor beta chains were read from a single sample in a study of technical replicates of blood from a handful of donors. The assay was immunoSEQ multiplex PCR, and TCRdb's table has in-frame clones only and misses some. The sample lists some 80,000 clones, about 92% occurring once. Material for sequencing was T cells isolated from PBMCs. These receptors originate from a human donor in good health. Each CDR3 is given with its conserved first and last residue. A D gene is named only where the DNA matches it firmly. Only some rows state a clone size, as once, few, many or a class for expanded clones.

NA,TRBV2,TRBD1,TRBJ1-2,TGTGCCAGCAGTGAAGATTTTGCAGGGGGATGGGGCTACACCTTC,CASSEDFAGGWGYTF
NA,TRBV21-1,NA,TRBJ1-5,TGTGCCAGCAGCAAAGGTGCCCGGGACAACAATCAGCCCCAGCATTTT,CASSKGARDNNQPQHF
NA,TRBV14,NA,TRBJ1-4,TGTGCCAGCAGCCCGCTACCGGGACTTAATGAAAAACTGTTTTTT,CASSPLPGLNEKLFF
NA,TRBV12-5,TRBD2,TRBJ2-1,TGTGCTAGTGGTCCCCCTTTAGCGGGGGGTTTAAATGAGCAGTTCTTC,CASGPPLAGGLNEQFF
few,TRBV25-1,NA,TRBJ1-1,TGTGCCAGCAGTGTACAGGGTTATACTGAAGCTTTCTTT,CASSVQGYTEAFF
NA,TRBV14,TRBD2,TRBJ2-5,TGTGCCAGCAGCCAAGGCGGGAGCTGGGGAGAGACCCAGTACTTC,CASSQGGSWGETQYF
NA,TRBV6-5,TRBD2,TRBJ2-3,TGTGCCAGCAGGGTAGCGGGGTTTTCGGATACGCAGTATTTT,CASRVAGFSDTQYF
once,TRBV2,TRBD1,TRBJ1-1,TGTGCCAGCACGGGACAGGTGGAAATGAACACTGAAGCTTTCTTT,CASTGQVEMNTEAFF
few,TRBV7-9,NA,TRBJ1-1,TGTGCCAGCAGCTTAACAGGAGATGAAGCTTTCTTT,CASSLTGDEAFF
NA,TRBV18,TRBD1,TRBJ1-5,TGTGCCAGCTCCGGGACAGTAAATCAGCCCCAGCATTTT,CASSGTVNQPQHF
once,TRBV7-7,TRBD1,TRBJ2-7,TGTGCCAGCAGCCCCGGGACAGGGGCCTACGAGCAGTACTTC,CASSPGTGAYEQYF
NA,TRBV11-2,TRBD2,TRBJ2-7,TGTGCCAGCAGCTTAGGACCAGCGGGAGGCGGCGAGCAGTACTTC,CASSLGPAGGGEQYF
NA,TRBV11-2,NA,TRBJ1-4,TGTGCCAGCAGCTTTTACAGTGCAGGAGAAAAACTGTTTTTT,CASSFYSAGEKLFF
NA,TRBV6-5,NA,TRBJ2-2,TGTGCCAGCGGACTCGACGAGCCCCCCGGGGAGCTGTTTTTT,CASGLDEPPGELFF
NA,TRBV6-6,TRBD1,TRBJ1-5,TGTGCCAGCAGTTACGGACAGGGAAACAGCAATCAGCCCCAGCATTTT,CASSYGQGNSNQPQHF
once,TRBV7-9,NA,TRBJ1-2,TGTGCCAGCAGCTTACCTGGACAGCATGGCTACACCTTC,CASSLPGQHGYTF
NA,TRBV7-2,TRBD2,TRBJ2-1,TGTGCCAGCAGCTCCTATAGCGGGAGGCAGTTCTTC,CASSSYSGRQFF
NA,TRBV30,TRBD2,TRBJ2-7,TGTGCCTGGAGTCAGCGGGAAGCGTACGAGCAGTACTTC,CAWSQREAYEQYF
NA,TRBV5-1,NA,TRBJ2-7,TGCGCCAGCAGCTTGGGGACAGCGCATACCTACGAGCAGTACTTC,CASSLGTAHTYEQYF
NA,TRBV2,NA,TRBJ1-5,TGTGCCAGCAGTGGCAGGGTCAATCAGCCCCAGCATTTT,CASSGRVNQPQHF
NA,TRBV2,NA,TRBJ2-1,TGTGCCAGCAGTGAATGGCGCGGGGACTCCTACAATGAGCAGTTCTTC,CASSEWRGDSYNEQFF
once,TRBV27,TRBD2,TRBJ2-7,TGTGCCAGCAGTTTGTCGGGAGGTCTATACGAGCAGTACTTC,CASSLSGGLYEQYF
NA,TRBV30,NA,TRBJ1-1,TGTGCCTGGAGTCCACAGGGCCCAGTGGCTTTCTTT,CAWSPQGPVAFF
NA,TRBV19,NA,TRBJ2-2,TGTGCCAGTAGTATAAACGGCAGGGGAAACACCGGGGAGCTGTTTTTT,CASSINGRGNTGELFF
NA,TRBV12-5,TRBD1,TRBJ2-7,TGTGCTAGTGGTTCACGCAGGGGGCTAATCCTCGAGCAGTACTTC,CASGSRRGLILEQYF
NA,TRBV12-2,NA,TRBJ2-5,TGTGCAAGTCGCTTAGCAGGGACTAGCGGGCAAGAGACCCAGTACTTC,CASRLAGTSGQETQYF
NA,TRBV6-5,NA,TRBJ1-3,TGTGCCAGCAGCCCTTCTCGGGGGTCAGGAAACACCATATATTTT,CASSPSRGSGNTIYF
NA,TRBV5-1,NA,TRBJ2-5,TGCGCCAGCAGCTTGGTCAAAGCCCCCGACAGAGCCCAAGAGACCCAGTACTTC,CASSLVKAPDRAQETQYF
NA,TRBV28,TRBD2,TRBJ2-7,TGTGCCAGCAGTTTTAGGCTAGCGGGAGTGGACGAGCAGTACTTC,CASSFRLAGVDEQYF
NA,TRBV5-4,NA,TRBJ2-1,TGTGCCAGCAGCTTGACTAGCTCCTACAATGAGCAGTTCTTC,CASSLTSSYNEQFF
NA,TRBV2,TRBD1,TRBJ1-2,TGTGCCAGCAGCTGGGACAGCTATGGCTACACCTTC,CASSWDSYGYTF
NA,TRBV10-2,TRBD1,TRBJ2-7,TGCGCCAGCACCGTGGGACAGCAATACGAGCAGTACTTC,CASTVGQQYEQYF
once,TRBV28,TRBD1,TRBJ1-2,TGTGCCAGCAGTTTATGGGGACAGGGAAAAGGCTACACCTTC,CASSLWGQGKGYTF
NA,TRBV5-6,TRBD1,TRBJ1-4,TGTGCCAGCAGCTATACCGGGACAGTGAATGAAAAACTGTTTTTT,CASSYTGTVNEKLFF
once,TRBV27,TRBD2,TRBJ2-7,TGTGCCAGCATGAAGGCGGGAGCCACACCCATTTACGAGCAGTACTTC,CASMKAGATPIYEQYF
NA,TRBV6-5,NA,TRBJ1-1,TGTGCCAGCAGTACTAACACTGAAGCTTTCTTT,CASSTNTEAFF
once,TRBV19,NA,TRBJ2-5,TGTGCCAGTAGTACTCCATTTACCGGGAAGAAAGAGACCCAGTACTTC,CASSTPFTGKKETQYF
once,TRBV25-1,NA,TRBJ2-3,TGTGCCAGCAGTTCTAGCACAGATACGCAGTATTTT,CASSSSTDTQYF
NA,TRBV27,NA,TRBJ2-3,TGTGCCAGCAGTTTAACGGAGGGCACAGATACGCAGTATTTT,CASSLTEGTDTQYF
NA,TRBV27,TRBD2,TRBJ2-3,TGTGCCAGCAGTCTAGGACTAGCCCCCACAGATACGCAGTATTTT,CASSLGLAPTDTQYF
NA,TRBV7-2,NA,TRBJ2-1,TGTGCCAGCAGCTTAGCGGGGGGCTACAATGAGCAGTTCTTC,CASSLAGGYNEQFF
NA,TRBV7-2,TRBD2,TRBJ2-7,TGTGCCAGCAGCCGACCTAGGGAGCTAGCGGGCCCGCTGTACGAGCAGTACTTC,CASSRPRELAGPLYEQYF
NA,TRBV30,TRBD1,TRBJ1-2,TGTGCCTGGAGTGTAGTAACAGGGGGATATGGCTACACCTTC,CAWSVVTGGYGYTF
NA,TRBV5-8,NA,TRBJ2-7,TGTGCCAGCAGCCATTACTATTCCTACGAGCAGTACTTC,CASSHYYSYEQYF
NA,TRBV10-3,TRBD1,TRBJ1-1,TGTGCCATCAGTGAGAGGACAGGAGCTTTCTTT,CAISERTGAFF
NA,TRBV7-8,TRBD2,TRBJ2-7,TGTGCCAGCAGATCCCCCGGGACTAGCCACGAGCAGTACTTC,CASRSPGTSHEQYF
NA,TRBV4-2,TRBD1,TRBJ1-5,TGTGCCAGCAGCCAACAACAGGGGGTGGATCAGCCCCAGCATTTT,CASSQQQGVDQPQHF
NA,TRBV2,NA,TRBJ1-1,TGTGCCAGCAGTGTTGTGGGGAGTCCAGCAGATTACACTGAAGCTTTCTTT,CASSVVGSPADYTEAFF